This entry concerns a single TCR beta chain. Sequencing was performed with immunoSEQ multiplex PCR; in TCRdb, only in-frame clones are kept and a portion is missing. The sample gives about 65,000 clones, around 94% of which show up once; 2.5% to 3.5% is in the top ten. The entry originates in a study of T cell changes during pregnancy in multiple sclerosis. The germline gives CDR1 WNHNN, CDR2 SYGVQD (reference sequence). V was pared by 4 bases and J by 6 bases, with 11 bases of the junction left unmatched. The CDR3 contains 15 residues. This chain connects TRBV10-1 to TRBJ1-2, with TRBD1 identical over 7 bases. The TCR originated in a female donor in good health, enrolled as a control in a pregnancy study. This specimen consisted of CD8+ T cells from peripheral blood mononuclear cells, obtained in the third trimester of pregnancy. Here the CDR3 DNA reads TGCGCCAGCAGTGGCTCCTACAGGGGAACGCATGGCTACACCTTC. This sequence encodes CASSGSYRGTHGYTF.